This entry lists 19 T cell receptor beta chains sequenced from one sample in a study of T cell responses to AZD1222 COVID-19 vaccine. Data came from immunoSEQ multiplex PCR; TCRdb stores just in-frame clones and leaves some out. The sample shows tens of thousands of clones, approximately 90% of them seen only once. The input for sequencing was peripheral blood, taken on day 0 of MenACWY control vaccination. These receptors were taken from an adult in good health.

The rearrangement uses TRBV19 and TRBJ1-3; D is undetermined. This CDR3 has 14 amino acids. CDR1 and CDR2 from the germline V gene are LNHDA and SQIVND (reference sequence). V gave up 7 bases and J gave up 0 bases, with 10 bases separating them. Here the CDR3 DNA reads TGTGCCAGTACCCCCCTGGTCTCTGGAAACACCATATATTTT. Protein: CASTPLVSGNTIYF.

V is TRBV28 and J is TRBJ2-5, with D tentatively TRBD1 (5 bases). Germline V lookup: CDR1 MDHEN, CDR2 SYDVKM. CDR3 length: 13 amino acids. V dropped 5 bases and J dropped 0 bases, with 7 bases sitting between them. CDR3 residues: CASSPDNQETQYF. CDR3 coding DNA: TGTGCCAGCAGTCCGGACAACCAAGAGACCCAGTACTTC.

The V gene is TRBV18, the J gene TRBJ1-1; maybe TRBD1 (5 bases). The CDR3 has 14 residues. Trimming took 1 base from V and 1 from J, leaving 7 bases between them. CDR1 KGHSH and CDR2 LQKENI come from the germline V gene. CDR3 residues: CASSPQGTNTEAFF. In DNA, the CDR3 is TGTGCCAGCTCACCACAGGGGACGAACACTGAAGCTTTCTTT.

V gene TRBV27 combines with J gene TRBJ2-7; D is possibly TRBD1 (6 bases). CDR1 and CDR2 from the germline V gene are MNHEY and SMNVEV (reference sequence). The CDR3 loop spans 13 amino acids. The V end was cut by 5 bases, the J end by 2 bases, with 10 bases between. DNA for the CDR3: TGTGCCAGCAGTCTGGACAGCACCTACGAGCAGTACTTC. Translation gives CASSLDSTYEQYF.

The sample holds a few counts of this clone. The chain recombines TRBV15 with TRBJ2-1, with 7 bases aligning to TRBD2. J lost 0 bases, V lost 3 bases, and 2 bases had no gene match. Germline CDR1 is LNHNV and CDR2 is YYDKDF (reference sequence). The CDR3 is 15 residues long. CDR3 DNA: TGTGCCACCAGCAGGGGCGGGAGCTCCTACAATGAGCAGTTCTTC. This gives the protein CATSRGGSSYNEQFF. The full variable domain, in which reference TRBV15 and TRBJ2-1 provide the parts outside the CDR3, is DAMVIQNPRYQVTQFGKPVTLSCSQTLNHNVMYWYQQKSSQAPKLLFHYYDKDFNNEADTPDNFQSRRPNTSFCFLDIRSPGLGDTAMYLCATSRGGSSYNEQFFGPGTRLTVL.

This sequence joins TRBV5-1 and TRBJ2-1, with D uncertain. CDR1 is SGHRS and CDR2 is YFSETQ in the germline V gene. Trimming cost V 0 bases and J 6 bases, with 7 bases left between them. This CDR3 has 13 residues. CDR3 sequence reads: CASSLVSPNEQFF. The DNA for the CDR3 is TGCGCCAGCAGCTTGGTCAGCCCCAATGAGCAGTTCTTC.

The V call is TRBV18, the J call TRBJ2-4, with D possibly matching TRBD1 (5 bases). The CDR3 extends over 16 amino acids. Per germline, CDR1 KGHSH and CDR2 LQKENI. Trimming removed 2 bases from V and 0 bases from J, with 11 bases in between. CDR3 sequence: CASSPVDTLAKNIQYF. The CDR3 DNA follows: TGTGCCAGCTCACCAGTGGACACCCTAGCCAAAAACATTCAGTACTTC.

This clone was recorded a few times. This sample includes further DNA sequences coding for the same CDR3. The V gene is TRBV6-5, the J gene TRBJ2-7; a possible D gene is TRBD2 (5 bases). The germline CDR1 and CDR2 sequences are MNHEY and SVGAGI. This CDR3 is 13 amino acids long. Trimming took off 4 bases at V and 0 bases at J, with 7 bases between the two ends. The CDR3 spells CASSLAGSYEQYF. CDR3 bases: TGTGCCAGCAGTTTGGCGGGCTCCTACGAGCAGTACTTC.

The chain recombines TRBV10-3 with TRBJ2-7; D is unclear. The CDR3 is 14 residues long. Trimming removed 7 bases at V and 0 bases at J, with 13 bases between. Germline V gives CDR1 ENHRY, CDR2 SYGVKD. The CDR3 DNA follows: TGTGCCATCACCGAGGCGGAGAACTCCTACGAGCAGTACTTC. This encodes CAITEAENSYEQYF.

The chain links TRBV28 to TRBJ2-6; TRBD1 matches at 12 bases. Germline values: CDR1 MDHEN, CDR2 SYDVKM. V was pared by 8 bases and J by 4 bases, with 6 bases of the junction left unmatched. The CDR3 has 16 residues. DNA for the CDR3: TGTGCCAGCGGGACAGGGGGCGCGGGAGGGGCCAACGTCCTGACTTTC. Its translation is CASGTGGAGGANVLTF.

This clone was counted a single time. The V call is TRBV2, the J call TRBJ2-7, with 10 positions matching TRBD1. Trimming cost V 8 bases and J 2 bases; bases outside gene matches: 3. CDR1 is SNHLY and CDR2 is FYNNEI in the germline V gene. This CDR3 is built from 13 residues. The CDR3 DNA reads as TGTGCCAGCTTTGGACAGGGGGCCTACGAGCAGTACTTC. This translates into CASFGQGAYEQYF.

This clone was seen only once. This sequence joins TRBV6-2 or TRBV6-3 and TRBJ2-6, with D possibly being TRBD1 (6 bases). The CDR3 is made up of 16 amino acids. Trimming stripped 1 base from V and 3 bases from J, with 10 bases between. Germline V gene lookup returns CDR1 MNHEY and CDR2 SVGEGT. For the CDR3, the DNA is TGTGCCAGCAGTTACTTTCCAGGGGTTGGGGCCAACGTCCTGACTTTC. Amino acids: CASSYFPGVGANVLTF.

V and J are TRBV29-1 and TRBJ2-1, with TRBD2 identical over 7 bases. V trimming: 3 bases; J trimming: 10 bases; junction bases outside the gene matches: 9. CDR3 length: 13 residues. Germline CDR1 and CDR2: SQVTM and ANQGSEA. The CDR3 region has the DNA TGCAGCGTTGAGGGGGGTGCGGGAGAAGAGCAGTTCTTC. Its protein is CSVEGGAGEEQFF.

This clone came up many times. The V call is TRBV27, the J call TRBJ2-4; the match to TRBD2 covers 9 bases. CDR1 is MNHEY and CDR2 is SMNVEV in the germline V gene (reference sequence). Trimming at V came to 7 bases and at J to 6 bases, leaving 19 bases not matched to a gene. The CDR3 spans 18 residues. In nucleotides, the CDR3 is TGTGCCAGCAACCCACGCGGGCTAGCGGGAATTCGGGGAAACATTCAGTACTTC. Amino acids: CASNPRGLAGIRGNIQYF.

The chain's CDR3 is CASSQRGLATNEKLFF. The CDR3 region has the DNA TGTGCCAGCAGCCAGAGGGGACTCGCAACTAATGAAAAACTGTTTTTT. The genes are TRBV3-1 (or the pseudogene TRBV3-2) and TRBJ1-4; weak D call: TRBD1 (5 bases). Between the trimmed V and J ends, which lost 3 bases and 0 bases, there was a span of 11 bases. CDR3 length: 16 residues. Germline loops: CDR1 LGHDT, CDR2 YNNKEL (reference sequence).

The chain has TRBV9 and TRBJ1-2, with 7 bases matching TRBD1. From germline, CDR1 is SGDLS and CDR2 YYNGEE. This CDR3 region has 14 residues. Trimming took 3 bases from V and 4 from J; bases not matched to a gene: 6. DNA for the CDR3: TGTGCCAGCAGCGACGGGGACAGCACCTATGGCTACACCTTC. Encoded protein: CASSDGDSTYGYTF. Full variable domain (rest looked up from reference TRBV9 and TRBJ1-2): DSGVTQTPKHLITATGQRVTLRCSPRSGDLSVYWYQQSLDQGLQFLIQYYNGEERAKGNILERFSAQQFPDLHSELNLSSLELGDSALYFCASSDGDSTYGYTFGSGTRLTVV.

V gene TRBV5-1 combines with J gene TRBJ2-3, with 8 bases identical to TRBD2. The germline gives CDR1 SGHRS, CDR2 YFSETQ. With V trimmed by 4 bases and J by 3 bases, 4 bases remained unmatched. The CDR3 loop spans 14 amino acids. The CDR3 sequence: CASSLGRATDTQYF. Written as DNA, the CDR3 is TGCGCCAGCAGCCTCGGGAGGGCGACAGATACGCAGTATTTT.

CDR3 DNA: TGTGCCAGCAGCCAAACAACAGGGTCCGGCAATCAGCCCCAGCATTTT. It encodes CASSQTTGSGNQPQHF. The genes are TRBV3-1 (or the pseudogene TRBV3-2) and TRBJ1-5, with D perhaps matching TRBD1 (6 bases). The germline V gene encodes CDR1 LGHDT and CDR2 YNNKEL (reference sequence). V shed 2 bases and J shed 2 bases, with 13 bases lying between them. This CDR3 has 16 residues.

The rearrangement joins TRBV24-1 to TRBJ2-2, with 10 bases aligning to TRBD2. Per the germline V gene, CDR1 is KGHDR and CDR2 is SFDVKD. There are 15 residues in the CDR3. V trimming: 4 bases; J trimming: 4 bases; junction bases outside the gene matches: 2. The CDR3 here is CATSETSGATGELFF. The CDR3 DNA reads TGTGCCACCAGTGAAACTAGCGGGGCCACCGGGGAGCTGTTTTTT.